This paragraph covers one TCR beta chain sequence. These data come from a study of cytomegalovirus exposure and HLA in healthy donors. Study-level background: Early released data had roughly 81 million unique TCRs, all coming from HLA-typed donors.

Germline CDR1 is SGHTA and CDR2 is FQGNSA. Germline trimming cut 1 base from V and 2 bases from J; bases unmatched to any gene: 4. This CDR3 is built from 16 residues. Vbeta (60) and Jbeta (13) primers were used in the PCR. Clones were read by immunoSEQ multiplex PCR, and TCRdb kept only the in-frame ones, dropping some. In the table there are 35,000 to 40,000 clones, 66% of which are singletons. The receptor was isolated from a man aged 45-65 years in good health and CMV-seropositive. The genes are TRBV7-2 and TRBJ2-1, with 8 nucleotides matching TRBD1. The material sequenced was PBMCs. The CDR3, as DNA: TGTGCCAGCAGCTTAGGGGCAGGGGGCACCTACAATGAGCAGTTCTTC. It is translated as CASSLGAGGTYNEQFF. Looking up the rest from reference TRBV7-2 and TRBJ2-1 gives the full variable domain: GAGVSQSPSNKVTEKGKDVELRCDPISGHTALYWYRQSLGQGLEFLIYFQGNSAPDKSGLPSDRFSAERTGGSVSTLTIQRTQQEDSAVYLCASSLGAGGTYNEQFFGPGTRLTVL.